This T cell receptor (beta chain) emerged from a study of control samples from healthy donors and cancer patients. The germline V gene has CDR1 SGDLS and CDR2 YYNGEE. With V trimmed by 6 bases and J by 4 bases, 12 bases remained unmatched. The CDR3 has 15 amino acids. Sequenced by immunoSEQ multiplex PCR; TCRdb stores in-frame clones only, minus some. This table holds about 150,000 clones, about 94% found once. The V gene is TRBV9, the J gene TRBJ1-1; 7 nucleotides align to TRBD1. Sequenced sample: blood. The sequence derives from a man aged 50 to 60 in good health. The CDR3 region is CASTITTGAGTEAFF. CDR3 nucleotide sequence: TGTGCCAGCACCATAACTACAGGGGCGGGCACTGAAGCTTTCTTT.